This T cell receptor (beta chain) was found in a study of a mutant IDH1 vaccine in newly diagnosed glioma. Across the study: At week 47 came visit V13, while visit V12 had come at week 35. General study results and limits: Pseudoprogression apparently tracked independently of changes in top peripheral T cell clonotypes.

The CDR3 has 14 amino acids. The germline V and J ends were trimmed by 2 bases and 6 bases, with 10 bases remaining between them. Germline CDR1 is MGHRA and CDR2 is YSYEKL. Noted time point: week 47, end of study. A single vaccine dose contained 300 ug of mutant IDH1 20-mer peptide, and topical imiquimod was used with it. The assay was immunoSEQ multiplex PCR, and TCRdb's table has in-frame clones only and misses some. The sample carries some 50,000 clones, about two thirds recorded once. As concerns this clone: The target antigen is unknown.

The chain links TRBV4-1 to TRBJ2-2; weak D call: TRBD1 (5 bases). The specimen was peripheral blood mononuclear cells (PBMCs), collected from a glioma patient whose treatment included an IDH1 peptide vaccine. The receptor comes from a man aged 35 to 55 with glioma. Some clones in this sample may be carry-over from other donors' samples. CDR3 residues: CASSQSQVAGELFF. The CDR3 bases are TGCGCCAGCAGCCAATCACAGGTGGCCGGGGAGCTGTTTTTT.